This T cell receptor beta chain was sequenced for a study of T cell repertoires in cytomegalovirus infection. Study-wide background: The public TCR beta signatures pointed to both CMV infection and matching HLA type.

V dropped 1 base and J dropped 7 bases, with 10 bases sitting between them. The CDR3 extends over 14 amino acids. CDR1 is LGHNA, CDR2 YSLEER, per germline. About this clonotype itself: What it recognizes is unknown.

General study results and limits: The response measured ex vivo was dominated by TCR beta clonotypes (HLA-C-restricted and CMV-specific).

A single record per CDR3 protein comes from TCRdb applying MiXCR to the reads. Here the sample spans 100,000 to 150,000 distinct CDR3 sequences, approximately 30% being singletons. This specimen consisted of CD8+ T cells from cultured PBMCs, obtained from culture after CMV antigen stimulation. The chain combines TRBV4-3 with TRBJ1-4; D ambiguous. This TCR was recovered from a human donor in good health (CMV status not recorded). Some clones in this sample may be carry-over from other donors' samples. CDR3 sequence: CASSQVNAREKLFF. CDR3 coding DNA: TGCGCCAGCAGCCAAGTTAATGCCCGTGAAAAACTGTTTTTT.